The clone carrying this T cell receptor beta chain was seen ten or more times. Its antigen remains unidentified. The data originate from a study of early T cells in non-severe SARS-CoV-2 infection. Study in general: The chains were unpaired, and the sequenced material was bulk RNA from unsorted whole blood. Notes on the study in general: Private and CD4 specificities were missed by VDJdb matching, skewed to anti-spike CD8.

Unique molecular identifiers were added to individual cDNA molecules. MiXCR, applied by TCRdb to the 5' RACE reads, yields one record per CDR3 protein. The repertoire has approximately 70,000 distinct CDR3 sequences, approximately 12% of them found once; the top ten carry around 1.3%. The germline CDR1 and CDR2 sequences are LNHDA and SQIVND (reference sequence). This CDR3 comprises 12 residues. V gave up 2 bases and J gave up 9 bases, with 8 bases separating them. V and J are TRBV19 and TRBJ2-1; no definite D call. The sequencing sample was made of whole blood. The receptor comes from an adult who was a healthcare worker with PCR-confirmed SARS-CoV-2 infection or an uninfected control (not recorded which). DNA for the CDR3: TGTGCCAGTAGTATAAGGAAAGGTGAGCAGTTCTTC. It yields the protein CASSIRKGEQFF. The complete variable domain, with remaining parts taken from reference TRBV19 and TRBJ2-1, reads DGGITQSPKYLFRKEGQNVTLSCEQNLNHDAMYWYRQDPGQGLRLIYYSQIVNDFQKGDIAEGYSVSREKKESFPLTVTSAQKNPTAFYLCASSIRKGEQFFGPGTRLTVL.